Shown below are 24 T cell receptor beta chains from a single sample sequenced in a study of cytomegalovirus exposure and HLA in healthy donors. PCR used 60 Vbeta primers and 13 Jbeta primers. The protocol was immunoSEQ multiplex PCR, while the TCRdb copy is restricted to in-frame clones and leaves out a portion. This table holds around 190,000 clones, 84% found once. Material for sequencing was PBMCs. The receptors derive from a girl aged 2-10 years in good health and CMV-seropositive.

The rearrangement links TRBV5-1 to TRBJ1-2, with D possibly being TRBD1 (6 bases). The V and J ends lost 6 bases and 4 bases respectively, with 13 bases between them. The CDR3 is 13 amino acids. Germline V CDR1 and CDR2: SGHRS, YFSETQ. The CDR3 region is CASTDSRFYGYTF. The CDR3 DNA is TGCGCCAGCACGGACAGTCGATTCTATGGCTACACCTTC. The full variable domain, in which reference TRBV5-1 and TRBJ1-2 provide the parts outside the CDR3, is KAGVTQTPRYLIKTRGQQVTLSCSPISGHRSVSWYQQTPGQGLQFLFEYFSETQRNKGNFPGRFSGRQFSNSRSEMNVSTLELGDSALYLCASTDSRFYGYTFGSGTRLTVV.

The table lists this clone with a few counts. This chain uses TRBV5-4 with TRBJ1-1; 7 bases are shared with TRBD1. CDR1 and CDR2 from the germline V gene are SGHNT and YYREEE (reference sequence). This CDR3 contains 16 residues. J gave up 2 bases and V 1 base, and 8 bases lay outside the gene matches. CDR3 protein: CASSLSRTGLNTEAFF. For the CDR3, the DNA is TGTGCCAGCAGCTTGTCCCGGACAGGACTCAACACTGAAGCTTTCTTT.

The V call is TRBV19, the J call TRBJ1-4; maybe TRBD1 (6 bases). Trimming took off 3 bases at V and 3 bases at J, with 8 bases between the two ends. The germline V gene has CDR1 LNHDA and CDR2 SQIVND (reference sequence). The CDR3 runs 14 residues. The chain's CDR3 is CASSITGSNEKLFF. The DNA for the CDR3 is TGTGCCAGTAGTATTACAGGGTCTAATGAAAAACTGTTTTTT. Complete variable domain (other parts from reference TRBV19 and TRBJ1-4): DGGITQSPKYLFRKEGQNVTLSCEQNLNHDAMYWYRQDPGQGLRLIYYSQIVNDFQKGDIAEGYSVSREKKESFPLTVTSAQKNPTAFYLCASSITGSNEKLFFGSGTQLSVL.

The chain recombines TRBV6-1 with TRBJ2-3; D perhaps matches TRBD1 (5 bases). Trimming shortened V by 4 bases and J by 4 bases, and 12 bases separated the two germline ends. CDR1 and CDR2 (germline): MNHNS, SASEGT. This CDR3 region has 14 residues. DNA of the CDR3: TGTGCCAGCAGTGGGATTAGGGGCGCAGATACGCAGTATTTT. Protein sequence: CASSGIRGADTQYF.

The genes are TRBV5-4 and TRBJ2-1; TRBD2 matches 7 bases. This CDR3 has 14 residues. Germline V gene sequence: CDR1 SGHNT, CDR2 YYREEE (reference sequence). With 4 bases clipped from V and 8 bases from J, the junction kept 9 bases outside the gene matches. CDR3 nucleotides: TGTGCCAGCAGCCCCCGTGGGGGGGACGATGAGCAGTTCTTC. Its protein product is CASSPRGGDDEQFF.

This chain connects TRBV28 to TRBJ2-1; 14 bases line up with TRBD2. CDR3 length equals 17 residues. Unmatched junction bases numbered 12, after V lost 4 bases and J lost 10 bases. Germline CDR1 is MDHEN and CDR2 is SYDVKM. CDR3: CASSSGTSGRRGWEQFF. The CDR3 region has the DNA TGTGCCAGCAGTTCAGGGACTAGCGGGAGAAGAGGATGGGAGCAGTTCTTC. The variable domain in full, completed from reference TRBV28 and TRBJ2-1, reads DVKVTQSSRYLVKRTGEKVFLECVQDMDHENMFWYRQDPGLGLRLIYFSYDVKMKEKGDIPEGYSVSREKKERFSLILESASTNQTSMYLCASSSGTSGRRGWEQFFGPGTRLTVL.

This clone was seen only once. The rearrangement joins TRBV19 to TRBJ2-6, with D possibly TRBD2 on 7 matching bases. V was clipped by 5 bases and J by 4 bases, with 12 bases between them. This CDR3 spans 15 amino acids. The germline gives CDR1 LNHDA, CDR2 SQIVND (reference sequence). The CDR3 here is CASSEGGLGANVLTF. The CDR3 DNA reads as TGTGCCAGTAGTGAGGGGGGGCTAGGGGCCAACGTCCTGACTTTC.

V gene TRBV6-6 combines with J gene TRBJ2-5; a weak D match, TRBD2 (5 bases). Trimming removed 2 bases at V and 3 bases at J, with 13 bases between. Germline assignment: CDR1 MNHNY and CDR2 SVGAGI (reference sequence). The CDR3 has 15 amino acids. The CDR3 DNA reads as TGTGCCAGCAGTTACCCCCAGTCGGGAAAAGAGACCCAGTACTTC. Its translation: CASSYPQSGKETQYF.

This chain connects TRBV7-3 to TRBJ2-1, with 11 bases lining up with TRBD2. CDR1 is SGHTA and CDR2 is FQGTGA in the germline V gene. The V and J ends lost 5 bases and 4 bases, in that order; junction bases with no gene match: 7. The CDR3 spans 16 residues. The CDR3 reads CASSALAGVGYNEQFF. In DNA, the CDR3 is TGTGCCAGCAGCGCACTAGCGGGGGTGGGTTACAATGAGCAGTTCTTC.

V gene TRBV5-1 combines with J gene TRBJ1-2; D might be TRBD1 (6 bases). CDR3 length: 21 residues. V dropped 4 bases and J dropped 4 bases, with 35 bases sitting between them. In germline, CDR1 is SGHRS, CDR2 YFSETQ. This chain's CDR3 is CASSIHSKETGTKAQSYGYTF. The CDR3 DNA reads as TGCGCCAGCAGCATTCATTCAAAAGAGACCGGGACAAAGGCCCAGTCCTATGGCTACACCTTC. The full variable domain, its missing parts supplied by reference TRBV5-1 and TRBJ1-2, is KAGVTQTPRYLIKTRGQQVTLSCSPISGHRSVSWYQQTPGQGLQFLFEYFSETQRNKGNFPGRFSGRQFSNSRSEMNVSTLELGDSALYLCASSIHSKETGTKAQSYGYTFGSGTRLTVV.

The genes are TRBV19 and TRBJ1-4; D perhaps matches TRBD1 (6 bases). Trimming shortened V by 3 bases and J by 8 bases, and 13 bases separated the two germline ends. The length of the CDR3 is 14 residues. Per the germline V gene, CDR1 is LNHDA and CDR2 is SQIVND (reference sequence). The CDR3 sequence: CASSMAGAREKLFF. The CDR3 DNA sequence: TGTGCCAGTAGTATGGCAGGGGCACGGGAAAAACTGTTTTTT.

V is TRBV7-9 and J is TRBJ2-7; D not resolved. Germline V gene data show CDR1 as SEHNR and CDR2 as FQNEAQ (reference sequence). V lost 5 bases, J lost 0 bases, and 23 bases lay in between. This CDR3 comprises 18 residues. CDR3 DNA sequence: TGTGCCAGCAGCCCCGGGTGGAGAAGAACCAACTCCTCCTACGAGCAGTACTTC. It is translated as CASSPGWRRTNSSYEQYF.

The CDR3 nucleotides read TGTGCCATCAGTGATGCAGGGAAGGGGACCGGGGAGCTGTTTTTT. This sequence encodes CAISDAGKGTGELFF. The chain couples TRBV10-3 to TRBJ2-2, with a weak D call TRBD1 (5 bases). V dropped 3 bases and J dropped 5 bases, with 13 bases sitting between them. The germline CDR1 and CDR2 sequences are ENHRY and SYGVKD. The CDR3 runs 15 residues.

The chain carries TRBV19 and TRBJ2-5; 7 nucleotides align to TRBD1. The CDR3 is 15 residues long. V trimming: 5 bases; J trimming: 5 bases; junction bases outside the gene matches: 11. In germline, CDR1 is LNHDA, CDR2 SQIVND (reference sequence). CDR3 loop: CASSADRDRYETQYF. The CDR3 nucleotides read TGTGCCAGTAGTGCAGACAGGGATCGATACGAGACCCAGTACTTC.

V gene TRBV12-5 combines with J gene TRBJ1-2; D is possibly TRBD1 (5 bases). V was shortened by 6 bases and J by 5 bases, with 19 bases between the two germline ends. The germline V gene has CDR1 LGHNT and CDR2 FRNRAP. The CDR3 spans 15 residues. The CDR3 loop is CASGPEGPYPYGYTF. As DNA, the CDR3 is TGTGCTAGTGGACCGGAGGGGCCGTACCCTTATGGCTACACCTTC.

The V and J genes are TRBV5-6 and TRBJ2-3; D unresolved. Looked up from germline, CDR1 is SGHDT and CDR2 is YYEEEE. Trimming cost V 4 bases and J 3 bases, with 15 bases left between them. CDR3 size: 15 residues. This chain's CDR3 is CASSGAALLTDTQYF. The CDR3 nucleotides are TGTGCCAGCAGCGGAGCAGCGTTACTTACAGATACGCAGTATTTT. Full variable domain (missing parts from reference TRBV5-6 and TRBJ2-3): DAGVTQSPTHLIKTRGQQVTLRCSPKSGHDTVSWYQQALGQGPQFIFQYYEEEERQRGNFPDRFSGHQFPNYSSELNVNALLLGDSALYLCASSGAALLTDTQYFGPGTRLTVL.

The genes are TRBV29-1 and TRBJ1-2, with D perhaps matching TRBD1 (6 bases). The V and J ends lost 2 bases and 8 bases respectively, with 18 bases between them. The CDR3 runs 14 residues. Germline V lookup: CDR1 SQVTM, CDR2 ANQGSEA. The CDR3: CSVESFEGERGYTF. The CDR3, as DNA: TGCAGCGTTGAATCTTTTGAGGGGGAACGAGGCTACACCTTC.

This rearrangement joins TRBV11-2 to TRBJ2-7, with D possibly matching TRBD1 (5 bases). In germline, CDR1 is SGHAT, CDR2 FQNNGV. CDR3 length: 14 amino acids. V dropped 1 base and J dropped 3 bases, with 10 bases sitting between them. The DNA of the CDR3 is TGTGCCAGCAGCTTAGCAGGGTTCAACTACGAGCAGTACTTC. Translation: CASSLAGFNYEQYF.

The V call is TRBV28, the J call TRBJ2-3, with TRBD2 identical over 7 bases. This CDR3 spans 17 amino acids. The junction had 12 bases not matched to a gene; V was cut back by 4 bases and J by 2 bases. Germline-derived CDR1 and CDR2 are MDHEN and SYDVKM. CDR3 in amino acids: CASSYYPGTTNTDTQYF. The CDR3 coding sequence is TGTGCCAGCAGTTACTATCCCGGGACTACTAACACAGATACGCAGTATTTT.

The chain combines TRBV19 with TRBJ2-3; D is possibly TRBD1 (5 bases). CDR3 length equals 14 residues. Per the germline V gene, CDR1 is LNHDA and CDR2 is SQIVND (reference sequence). V was shortened by 5 bases and J by 6 bases, with 15 bases between the two germline ends. The chain's CDR3 is CASSDSFRYDTQYF. The CDR3 nucleotides read TGTGCCAGTAGTGACAGCTTCCGATACGATACGCAGTATTTT.

The rearrangement uses TRBV12-5 and TRBJ2-7, with 7 bases identical to TRBD1. The CDR3 runs to 14 residues. Germline CDR1 reads LGHNT; CDR2 reads FRNRAP. Trimming removed 5 bases from V and 6 bases from J; junction bases left unmatched: 10. The CDR3, as DNA: TGTGCTAGTGGTCAAGGGACAGTTTTGTTCGAGCAGTACTTC. This gives the protein CASGQGTVLFEQYF.

In its sample, this clone was seen once. The CDR3 DNA follows: TGTGCCAGCAGTTTCGACAGGGTGGGTGAGCAGTTCTTC. Translation: CASSFDRVGEQFF. V usage is TRBV6-1 and J usage is TRBJ2-1, with 7 bases that match TRBD1. V shed 5 bases, J shed 9 bases, and the junction held 7 bases outside the gene matches. CDR1 is MNHNS, CDR2 SASEGT, per germline. The CDR3 spans 13 residues.

The CDR3 region has the DNA TGTGCCAGCAGTTTATCGCCAGATTACTACGAGCAGTACTTC. Translated, it gives CASSLSPDYYEQYF. The chain uses TRBV27 and TRBJ2-7; D is unclear. Per germline, CDR1 MNHEY and CDR2 SMNVEV (reference sequence). V shed 0 bases and J shed 3 bases, with 9 bases lying between them. CDR3 length equals 14 residues.

CDR3 residues: CATSSFWPMNEQYF. Here the CDR3 DNA reads TGTGCCACCAGCAGTTTTTGGCCGATGAACGAGCAGTACTTC. The chain uses TRBV15 and TRBJ2-7; D gene unclear. CDR1 and CDR2 (germline): LNHNV, YYDKDF (reference sequence). The V gene lost 3 bases and the J gene lost 5 bases, with 14 bases spanning the gap. The CDR3 loop spans 14 amino acids.